The 31 T cell receptor beta chains below come from one sample, sequenced in a study of Graves' ophthalmopathy and Graves' hyperthyroidism. Amplification from RNA transcripts yielded the TCR beta CDR3 regions. First-round RT-PCR used HTBI primers; second-round multiplex PCR followed. Using its own MiXCR run on the multiplex PCR reads, TCRdb lists one record per CDR3 protein. This table has hundreds of thousands of distinct CDR3 sequences, about a fifth appearing once. Sequencing was carried out using peripheral blood. These receptors were taken from a woman between 18 and 29 years old with stable Graves' hyperthyroidism. Some clones in this sample may be carry-over from other donors' samples.

This clonotype came up many times. The chain has TRBV29-1 and TRBJ1-1; the D gene is possibly TRBD1 (5 bases). The CDR3 runs to 11 residues. The V gene lost 4 bases and the J gene lost 7 bases, with 10 bases spanning the gap. Germline V lookup: CDR1 SQVTM, CDR2 ANQGSEA. CDR3: CSVGGTVEAFF. The CDR3 DNA follows: TGCAGCGTTGGGGGCACAGTTGAAGCTTTCTTT.

This clonotype was counted many times. The V and J genes are TRBV7-6 and TRBJ2-7; TRBD1 agrees at 7 bases. The V gene's germline CDR1 is SGHVS and CDR2 FNYEAQ. The CDR3 length is 15 residues. After removal of 4 bases from V and 3 bases from J, the junction contained 9 bases not matched to a gene. The CDR3 DNA reads as TGTGCCAGCAGCTCGCTTTCGGGACAGAACTACGAGCAGTACTTC. As protein: CASSSLSGQNYEQYF.

The V gene is TRBV28, the J gene TRBJ1-6; D remains unclear. Per germline, CDR1 MDHEN and CDR2 SYDVKM. V gave up 7 bases and J gave up 3 bases, with 7 bases separating them. The CDR3 has 13 residues. The CDR3 nucleotides read TGTGCCAGCATCCGGGACTATAATTCACCCCTCCACTTT. It is translated as CASIRDYNSPLHF. The whole variable domain, remainder taken from reference TRBV28 and TRBJ1-6, is DVKVTQSSRYLVKRTGEKVFLECVQDMDHENMFWYRQDPGLGLRLIYFSYDVKMKEKGDIPEGYSVSREKKERFSLILESASTNQTSMYLCASIRDYNSPLHFGNGTRLTVT.

The chain is built from TRBV12-3 or TRBV12-4 and TRBJ1-1, with D possibly being TRBD1 (5 bases). V lost 6 bases and J 6 bases, leaving 17 bases between the germline ends. This CDR3 has 14 amino acids. CDR3 sequence reads: CASSLPGRVAEAFF. The CDR3, as DNA: TGTGCCAGCAGCTTACCGGGGCGGGTAGCTGAAGCTTTCTTT.

This clonotype is a singleton in its sample. For the CDR3, the DNA is TGTGCCAGCAGTGCCTGGGGGTACACTGAAGCTTTCTTT. This translates into CASSAWGYTEAFF. The gene calls are TRBV12-3 or TRBV12-4 and TRBJ1-1, with D possibly matching TRBD1 (5 bases). Trimming cost V 5 bases and J 3 bases, with 10 bases left between them. The CDR3 is made up of 13 amino acids.

This clonotype was found many times. This rearrangement joins TRBV29-1 to TRBJ1-3; 7 bases map to TRBD1. The CDR3 is 11 residues long. Germline CDR1 SQVTM, CDR2 ANQGSEA. The CDR3 nucleotides read TGCAGGGGGGACAGCGGAAACACCATATATTTT. Encoded protein: CRGDSGNTIYF.

This clonotype was counted many times. The rearrangement links TRBV28 to TRBJ2-7; 13 bases align to TRBD2. The CDR3 is 14 residues long. Trimming at V came to 7 bases and at J to 4 bases, leaving 4 bases not matched to a gene. Germline loops: CDR1 MDHEN, CDR2 SYDVKM. DNA for the CDR3: TGTGCCAGCAAACAGACTAGCGGGAGGTACGAGCAGTACTTC. The encoded protein is CASKQTSGRYEQYF.

This clonotype was found a few times. The rearrangement links TRBV30 to TRBJ1-1; 8 bases are a match to TRBD1. CDR3 length: 13 amino acids. J gave up 4 bases and V 8 bases, and 9 bases lay outside the gene matches. The V gene's germline CDR1 is GTSNPN and CDR2 SVGIG (reference sequence). The CDR3 DNA reads as TGTGCCGGGACGGACGACAGGGGCACTGAAGCTTTCTTT. Amino acids: CAGTDDRGTEAFF. Filled out from reference TRBV30 and TRBJ1-1, the complete variable domain reads SQTIHQWPATLVQPVGSPLSLECTVEGTSNPNLYWYRQAAGRGLQLLFYSVGIGQISSEVPQNLSASRPQDRQFILSSKKLLLSDSGFYLCAGTDDRGTEAFFGQGTRLTVV.

This clonotype was found many times. The rearrangement links TRBV29-1 to TRBJ1-2; D not resolved. Per germline, CDR1 SQVTM and CDR2 ANQGSEA. The CDR3 is 14 amino acids. V was clipped by 4 bases and J by 1 base, with 13 bases between them. This chain's CDR3 is CSVALRGSNYGYTF. The CDR3 region has the DNA TGCAGCGTTGCCCTCAGAGGGAGTAACTATGGCTACACCTTC.

The CDR3 nucleotides read TGCGCCAGCAGCGGCGGGGAGACTAGCGGGGTAGAGACCCAGTACTTC. It codes for CASSGGETSGVETQYF. V and J are TRBV5-1 and TRBJ2-5; the match to TRBD2 covers 11 bases. Germline CDR1 is SGHRS and CDR2 is YFSETQ. The CDR3 contains 16 residues. The junction had 9 bases not matched to a gene; V was cut back by 4 bases and J by 4 bases. The full variable domain, its missing parts supplied by reference TRBV5-1 and TRBJ2-5, is KAGVTQTPRYLIKTRGQQVTLSCSPISGHRSVSWYQQTPGQGLQFLFEYFSETQRNKGNFPGRFSGRQFSNSRSEMNVSTLELGDSALYLCASSGGETSGVETQYFGPGTRLLVL.

The rearrangement uses TRBV7-2 and TRBJ2-5; TRBD1 matches at 7 bases. The CDR3 has 16 residues. The V segment lost 2 bases and the J segment 5 bases; nucleotides outside the gene matches: 11. Per the germline V gene, CDR1 is SGHTA and CDR2 is FQGNSA. CDR3 loop: CASSLLTGPEPETQYF. Written as DNA, the CDR3 is TGTGCCAGCAGCTTACTGACAGGGCCGGAGCCGGAGACCCAGTACTTC.

This clonotype has at least ten counts. The chain is built from TRBV2 and TRBJ2-7; 8 positions agree with TRBD1. The J segment lost 3 bases and the V segment lost 7 bases, leaving 8 bases of the junction unmatched. Germline values: CDR1 SNHLY, CDR2 FYNNEI. CDR3 size: 14 residues. For the CDR3, the DNA is TGTGCCAGCACCGGGACAGGAGGGTACTACGAGCAGTACTTC. As protein: CASTGTGGYYEQYF.

This clonotype was observed at least ten times. The chain recombines TRBV20-1 with TRBJ1-2; D gene unclear. Germline lookup yields CDR1 DFQATT and CDR2 SNEGSKA (reference sequence). Trimming shortened V by 3 bases and J by 6 bases, and 8 bases separated the two germline ends. This CDR3 region has 11 residues. CDR3 sequence (DNA): TGCAGTGCTAGGATGGACGATGGCTACACCTTC. Protein sequence: CSARMDDGYTF.

Many counts were recorded for this clonotype. V gene TRBV5-1 combines with J gene TRBJ2-2; D might be TRBD2 (5 bases). The CDR3 extends over 14 amino acids. V shed 4 bases and J shed 6 bases, with 13 bases lying between them. Looked up from germline, CDR1 is SGHRS and CDR2 is YFSETQ. This chain's CDR3 is CASSKTRVAGELFF. For the CDR3, the DNA is TGCGCCAGCAGCAAAACTAGAGTCGCCGGGGAGCTGTTTTTT.

This clonotype was seen only a few times. The rearrangement joins TRBV6-2 or TRBV6-3 to TRBJ2-5, with D perhaps TRBD2 (5 bases). Trimming shortened V by 0 bases and J by 5 bases, and 10 bases separated the two germline ends. The length of the CDR3 is 14 residues. In germline, CDR1 is MNHEY, CDR2 SVGEGT. CDR3: CASSYSSLAETQYF. The CDR3 coding sequence is TGTGCCAGCAGTTACTCGAGCCTAGCTGAGACCCAGTACTTC.

This clonotype was seen repeatedly, ten times or more. The V gene is TRBV11-1, the J gene TRBJ2-7; TRBD1 is a possible D gene (6 bases). The CDR3 sequence is 15 residues long. CDR1 SGHAT and CDR2 FQDESV come from the germline V gene (reference sequence). V was clipped by 5 bases and J by 0 bases, with 14 bases between them. The CDR3 bases are TGTGCCAGCAGCCTTCTAGGACAGTCCTCCTACGAGCAGTACTTC. It specifies CASSLLGQSSYEQYF.

This clonotype was counted only a few times. V and J are TRBV28 and TRBJ2-7, with 8 bases lining up with TRBD1. Trimming cost V 6 bases and J 7 bases; bases outside gene matches: 11. This CDR3 is built from 14 residues. Per the germline V gene, CDR1 is MDHEN and CDR2 is SYDVKM. CDR3: CASSRPTGAGEQYF. For the CDR3, the DNA is TGTGCCAGCAGCCGACCGACAGGGGCGGGTGAGCAGTACTTC.

V gene TRBV18 combines with J gene TRBJ1-2, with no clear D. Germline CDR1 and CDR2: KGHSH and LQKENI. The CDR3 spans 14 residues. Trimming shortened V by 3 bases and J by 6 bases, and 14 bases separated the two germline ends. The CDR3 DNA reads TGTGCCAGCTCACCCCGCGAGGTGACCCATGGCTACACCTTC. This codes for CASSPREVTHGYTF. Full variable domain (remainder filled in from reference TRBV18 and TRBJ1-2): NAGVMQNPRHLVRRRGQEARLRCSPMKGHSHVYWYRQLPEEGLKFMVYLQKENIIDESGMPKERFSAEFPKEGPSILRIQQVVRGDSAAYFCASSPREVTHGYTFGSGTRLTVV.

This clonotype was seen at least ten times. The chain couples TRBV12-3 or TRBV12-4 to TRBJ1-3; D is unclear. V lost 8 bases and J lost 0, with 14 bases in between. The CDR3 has 15 residues. CDR3 nucleotide sequence: TGTGCCAGCCGTCCTGGCGGAGTCTCTGGAAACACCATATATTTT. This codes for CASRPGGVSGNTIYF.

On this clonotype: With a much larger clone just one base away, this may be a read error. A read error is likely, as this CDR3 ends without the conserved phenylalanine or tryptophan. The chain has TRBV2 and TRBJ1-2, with D perhaps TRBD1 (6 bases). This CDR3 is 13 amino acids long. Germline V gene data show CDR1 as SNHLY and CDR2 as FYNNEI. Trimming cost V 2 bases and J 4 bases, with 8 bases left between them. For the CDR3, the DNA is TGTGCCAGCAGTGAAACAGGGACCTATGGCTACACCTAC. It yields the protein CASSETGTYGYTY.

V usage is TRBV6-5 and J usage is TRBJ2-5; D perhaps matches TRBD2 (6 bases). The CDR3 length is 15 residues. The V end lost 4 bases, the J end lost 7 bases, and 19 bases lay between the germline ends. Germline values: CDR1 MNHEY, CDR2 SVGAGI. Here the CDR3 DNA reads TGTGCCAGCAGTTCCCTAGCGTGGGGGTCGGGGACCCAGTACTTC. It codes for CASSSLAWGSGTQYF.

This clonotype was recorded at least ten times. The CDR3 bases are TGTGCCAGCAGCTTTCCGGGACTAGCGGAGACCCAGTACTTC. Translation gives CASSFPGLAETQYF. The V and J genes are TRBV11-1 and TRBJ2-5; 10 bases align to TRBD2. V was pared by 3 bases and J by 5 bases, with 3 bases of the junction left unmatched. The CDR3 has 14 residues. Germline CDR1 SGHAT, CDR2 FQDESV (reference sequence).

The table lists this clonotype with many counts. This chain links TRBV12-3 or TRBV12-4 with TRBJ1-1, with a possible D match to TRBD1 (5 bases). Trimming took 7 bases from V and 5 from J, leaving 14 bases between them. The CDR3 is 13 amino acids. The CDR3 loop reads CASTNPGRTEAFF. CDR3 coding DNA: TGTGCCAGCACCAATCCAGGGCGAACTGAAGCTTTCTTT.

This chain joins TRBV7-8 and TRBJ2-5, with D tentatively TRBD1 or TRBD2 (6 bases each). CDR1 and CDR2 (germline): SGHVS, FQNEAQ. The CDR3 runs 16 residues. With 1 base removed from V and 3 bases from J, the gap between germline ends came to 15 bases. Here the CDR3 DNA reads TGTGCCAGCAGCTTAGGGGTCGGAGGGACAAAAGAGACCCAGTACTTC. Encoded protein: CASSLGVGGTKETQYF.

This clonotype has ten or more counts. This chain connects TRBV7-9 to TRBJ2-7, with 8 nucleotides matching TRBD1. CDR3 length: 15 residues. Trimming at V came to 6 bases and at J to 7 bases, leaving 14 bases not matched to a gene. The V gene's germline CDR1 is SEHNR and CDR2 FQNEAQ (reference sequence). CDR3 sequence: CASRPGTGFLGEQYF. The DNA for the CDR3 is TGTGCCAGCAGGCCCGGGACAGGCTTTCTAGGAGAGCAGTACTTC.

This chain connects TRBV6-1 to TRBJ2-7; TRBD1 is a possible D gene (6 bases). Trimming removed 6 bases from V and 3 bases from J, with 12 bases in between. This CDR3 region has 13 residues. CDR1 and CDR2 (germline): MNHNS, SASEGT. The CDR3 is CASSDRLNYEQYF. CDR3 nucleotides: TGTGCCAGCAGCGACAGGTTAAACTACGAGCAGTACTTC.

This clonotype was picked up many times. The chain uses TRBV9 and TRBJ2-5; D may be TRBD2 (6 bases). The CDR3 runs to 15 residues. Germline V gene lookup returns CDR1 SGDLS and CDR2 YYNGEE. V was cut by 4 bases and J by 8 bases, with 21 bases left in between. The CDR3 reads CASSPHGRPEGTQYF. DNA for the CDR3: TGTGCCAGCAGCCCTCATGGACGGCCGGAGGGAACCCAGTACTTC.

The chain combines TRBV6-1 with TRBJ2-7; 11 bases align to TRBD2. J was trimmed by 6 bases and V by 10 bases; bases with no gene match: 11. Germline V lookup: CDR1 MNHNS, CDR2 SASEGT. The CDR3 runs 14 residues. The CDR3 spells CATNRGLAGGEQYF. CDR3 DNA: TGTGCCACCAACAGGGGGCTAGCGGGAGGCGAGCAGTACTTC.

The rearrangement uses TRBV7-9 and TRBJ1-2, with TRBD1 matching 8 bases. The junction had 9 bases not matched to a gene; V was cut back by 5 bases and J by 7 bases. The CDR3 covers 14 residues. Germline loops: CDR1 SEHNR, CDR2 FQNEAQ (reference sequence). The CDR3 DNA sequence: TGTGCCAGCAGCCCTACGGACAGGGTGCGTGGCTACACCTTC. This encodes CASSPTDRVRGYTF.

The genes are TRBV28 and TRBJ2-2; TRBD1 agrees at 7 bases. The CDR3 is 14 residues long. After removal of 4 bases from V and 6 bases from J, the junction contained 5 bases not matched to a gene. Germline CDR1 is MDHEN and CDR2 is SYDVKM. The CDR3 sequence is CASSSQGYAGELFF. CDR3 nucleotide sequence: TGTGCCAGCAGTTCACAGGGGTACGCCGGGGAGCTGTTTTTT.

This clonotype was found many times. This chain joins TRBV12-3 or TRBV12-4 and TRBJ1-5; D remains ambiguous. The CDR3 has 15 amino acids. Deletions cut 1 base from V and 0 bases from J, with 7 bases between. CDR3 loop: CASSLEIYSNQPQHF. The CDR3 coding sequence is TGTGCCAGCAGTTTAGAAATTTATAGCAATCAGCCCCAGCATTTT.